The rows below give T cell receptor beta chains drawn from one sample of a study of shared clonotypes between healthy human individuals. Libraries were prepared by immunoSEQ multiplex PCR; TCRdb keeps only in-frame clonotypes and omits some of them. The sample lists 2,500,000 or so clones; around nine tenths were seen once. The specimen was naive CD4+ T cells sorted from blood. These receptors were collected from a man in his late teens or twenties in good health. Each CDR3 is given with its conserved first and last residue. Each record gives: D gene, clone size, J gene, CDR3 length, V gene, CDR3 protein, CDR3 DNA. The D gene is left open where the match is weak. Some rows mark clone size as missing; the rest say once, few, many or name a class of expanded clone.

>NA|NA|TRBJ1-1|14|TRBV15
CATSALGKNTEAFF
TGTGCCACCTCGGCATTGGGGAAAAACACTGAAGCTTTCTTT
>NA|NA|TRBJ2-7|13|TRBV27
CASSLQGLGEQYF
TGTGCCAGCAGTTTACAGGGGCTTGGGGAGCAGTACTTC
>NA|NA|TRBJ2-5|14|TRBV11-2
CASSSSGSGETQYF
TGTGCCAGCAGCTCGAGCGGGTCAGGGGAGACCCAGTACTTC
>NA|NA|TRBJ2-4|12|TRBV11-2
CASSPGKNIQYF
TGTGCCAGCAGCCCTGGCAAAAACATTCAGTACTTC
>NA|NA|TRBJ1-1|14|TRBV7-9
CASVLGTQNTEAFF
TGTGCCAGCGTGTTAGGGACACAGAACACTGAAGCTTTCTTT
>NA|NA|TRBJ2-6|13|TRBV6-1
CASTASGANVLTF
TGTGCCAGCACCGCCTCTGGGGCCAACGTCCTGACTTTC
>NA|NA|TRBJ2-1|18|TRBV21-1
CASSKGSGLQNSYNEQFF
TGTGCCAGCAGCAAAGGATCGGGACTCCAAAACTCCTACAATGAGCAGTTCTTC
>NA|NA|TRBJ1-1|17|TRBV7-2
CASSLGGSGGWNTEAFF
TGTGCCAGCAGCTTAGGGGGTAGCGGGGGCTGGAACACTGAAGCTTTCTTT
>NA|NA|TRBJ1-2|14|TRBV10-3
CATGMGDLNYGYTF
TGTGCCACCGGAATGGGGGACCTTAACTATGGCTACACCTTC
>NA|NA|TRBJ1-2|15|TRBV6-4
CASSDERTERDGYTF
TGTGCCAGCAGTGACGAGAGGACAGAAAGAGATGGCTACACCTTC
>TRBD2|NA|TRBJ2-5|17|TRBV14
CASSPSFGTSYQETQYF
TGTGCCAGCAGCCCGTCTTTTGGGACTAGTTACCAAGAGACCCAGTACTTC
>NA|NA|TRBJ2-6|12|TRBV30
CASVSGANVLTF
TGTGCCTCAGTCTCTGGGGCCAACGTCCTGACTTTC
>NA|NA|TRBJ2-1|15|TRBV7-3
CASSPQAGKHNEQFF
TGTGCCAGCAGCCCCCAGGCGGGGAAACACAATGAGCAGTTCTTC
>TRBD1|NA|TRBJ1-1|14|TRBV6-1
CASRRDRVYTEAFF
TGTGCCAGCAGGAGAGACAGGGTATACACTGAAGCTTTCTTT
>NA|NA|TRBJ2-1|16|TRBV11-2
CASSLRSRSSYNEQFF
TGTGCCAGCAGCTTACGTTCTCGGAGCTCCTACAATGAGCAGTTCTTC
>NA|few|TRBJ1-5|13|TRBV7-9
CASSRNSNQPQHF
TGTGCCAGCAGCCGGAATAGCAATCAGCCCCAGCATTTT
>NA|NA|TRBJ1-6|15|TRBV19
CASSGRGGGNSPLHF
TGTGCCAGTAGCGGGCGCGGGGGGGGAAATTCACCCCTCCACTTT
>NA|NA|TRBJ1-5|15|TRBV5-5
CASSQGPAGNQPQHF
TGTGCCAGCAGTCAGGGGCCAGCGGGCAATCAGCCCCAGCATTTT
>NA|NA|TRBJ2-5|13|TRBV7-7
CASSLEGTGTQYF
TGTGCTAGCAGCTTAGAAGGAACGGGGACCCAGTACTTC
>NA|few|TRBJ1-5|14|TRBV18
CASSPGDSNQPQHF
TGTGCCAGCTCACCGGGGGACAGCAATCAGCCCCAGCATTTT
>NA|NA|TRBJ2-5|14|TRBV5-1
CASSWGRNQETQYF
TGCGCCAGCAGCTGGGGACGGAATCAAGAGACCCAGTACTTC
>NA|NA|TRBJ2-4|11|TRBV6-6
CASSSLGIQYF
TGTGCCAGCAGTTCGTTAGGCATTCAGTACTTC
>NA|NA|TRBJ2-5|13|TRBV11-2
CASSPRLQETQYF
TGTGCCAGCAGCCCCCGGCTCCAAGAGACCCAGTACTTC
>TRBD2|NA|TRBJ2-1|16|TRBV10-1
CASSPRTSGRHNEQFF
TGCGCCAGCAGTCCTAGGACTAGCGGGAGGCACAATGAGCAGTTCTTC
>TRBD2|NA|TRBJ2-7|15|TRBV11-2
CASSLVAGGVYEQYF
TGTGCCAGCAGCTTAGTAGCGGGAGGGGTCTACGAGCAGTACTTC
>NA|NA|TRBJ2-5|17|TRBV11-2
CASSLVSTFGVQETQYF
TGTGCCAGCAGCTTAGTATCCACCTTCGGGGTCCAAGAGACCCAGTACTTC
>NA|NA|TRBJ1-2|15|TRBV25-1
CASSGYINLGYGYTF
TGTGCCAGCAGTGGTTACATCAATCTAGGCTATGGCTACACCTTC
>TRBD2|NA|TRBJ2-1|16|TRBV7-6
CASSLGLAGGRNEQFF
TGTGCCAGCAGCCTTGGGTTAGCGGGAGGGCGAAATGAGCAGTTCTTC
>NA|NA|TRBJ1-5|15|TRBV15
CATSRGGQLNQPQHF
TGTGCCACCAGCAGAGGTGGCCAGCTGAATCAGCCCCAGCATTTT
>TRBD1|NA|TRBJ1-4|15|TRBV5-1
CASSGRGQGGEKLFF
TGCGCCAGCAGCGGGCGGGGACAGGGTGGGGAAAAACTGTTTTTT
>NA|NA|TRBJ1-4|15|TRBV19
CASSIKSTAPEKLFF
TGTGCCAGTAGTATAAAGTCGACCGCCCCTGAAAAACTGTTTTTT
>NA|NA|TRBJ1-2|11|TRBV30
CAWSAGTRYTF
TGTGCCTGGAGCGCGGGGACTCGCTACACCTTC
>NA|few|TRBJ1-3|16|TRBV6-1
CASSELLQRNGNTIYF
TGTGCCAGCAGTGAACTGTTACAGAGAAATGGAAACACCATATATTTT
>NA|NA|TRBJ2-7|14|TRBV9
CASSVEDGPYEQYF
TGTGCCAGCAGCGTAGAGGACGGGCCCTACGAGCAGTACTTC
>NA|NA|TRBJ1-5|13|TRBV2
CASTGGRDQPQHF
TGTGCCAGCACTGGGGGCAGGGATCAGCCCCAGCATTTT
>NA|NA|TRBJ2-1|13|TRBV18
CASSTPNRGEQFF
TGTGCCAGCTCAACTCCGAATAGGGGGGAGCAGTTCTTC
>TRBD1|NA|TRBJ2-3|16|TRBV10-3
CAINAGQGPSTDTQYF
TGTGCCATCAATGCAGGACAGGGGCCGAGCACAGATACGCAGTATTTT
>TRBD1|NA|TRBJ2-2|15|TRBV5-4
CASSLGGGGTGELFF
TGTGCCAGCAGCTTGGGAGGGGGCGGCACCGGGGAGCTGTTTTTT
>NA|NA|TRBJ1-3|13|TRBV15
CATRTPNGNTIYF
TGTGCCACCAGAACCCCTAATGGAAACACCATATATTTT
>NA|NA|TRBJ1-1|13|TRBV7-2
CASRGGVGTEAFF
TGTGCCAGCAGAGGTGGGGTAGGCACTGAAGCTTTCTTT
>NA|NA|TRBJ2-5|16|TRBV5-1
CASSIAEVHFQETQYF
TGCGCCAGCAGCATAGCGGAAGTGCACTTCCAAGAGACCCAGTACTTC
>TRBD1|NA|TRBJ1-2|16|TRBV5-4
CASTLGMQGQGNGYTF
TGTGCCAGCACCCTCGGCATGCAGGGACAGGGGAATGGCTACACCTTC
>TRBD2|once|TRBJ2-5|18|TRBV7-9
CASSLGSGSGGAGETQYF
TGTGCCAGCAGCTTAGGGTCCGGGAGCGGGGGGGCCGGAGAGACCCAGTACTTC
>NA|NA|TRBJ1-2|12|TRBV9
CASRAPLKGYTF
TGTGCCAGCAGGGCCCCGCTTAAAGGCTACACCTTC
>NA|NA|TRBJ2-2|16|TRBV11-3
CASSLGITTNTGELFF
TGTGCCAGCAGCTTAGGGATCACCACGAACACCGGGGAGCTGTTTTTT
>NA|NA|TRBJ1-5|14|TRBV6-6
CASSHGDSNQPQHF
TGTGCCAGCAGCCACGGGGATAGCAATCAGCCCCAGCATTTT
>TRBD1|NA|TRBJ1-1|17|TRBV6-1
CASSEPHSGQGNTEAFF
TGTGCCAGCAGTGAACCCCATTCGGGACAGGGGAACACTGAAGCTTTCTTT
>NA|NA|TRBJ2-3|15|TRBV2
CASIRTAPRTDTQYF
TGTGCCAGCATCCGGACAGCACCCCGCACAGATACGCAGTATTTT
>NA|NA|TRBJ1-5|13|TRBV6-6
CASSYRGGQPQHF
TGTGCCAGCAGTTACCGGGGAGGGCAGCCCCAGCATTTT
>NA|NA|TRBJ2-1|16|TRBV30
CAWSAGRVSSYNEQFF
TGTGCCTGGAGTGCCGGGAGAGTTAGCTCCTACAATGAGCAGTTCTTC
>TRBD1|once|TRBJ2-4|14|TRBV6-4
CASSDIGQGGPQYF
TGTGCCAGCAGTGATATTGGGCAAGGGGGCCCTCAGTACTTC
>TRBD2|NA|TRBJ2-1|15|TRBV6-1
CASSQGLAGEDEQFF
TGTGCCAGCAGTCAAGGACTAGCGGGGGAGGATGAGCAGTTCTTC
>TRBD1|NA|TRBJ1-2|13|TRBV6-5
CASSGDSDYGYTF
TGTGCCAGCAGCGGGGACAGCGACTATGGCTACACCTTC